This T cell receptor (beta chain) was recovered during a study of T-cell reconstitution after alpha-beta-depleted transplantation in children. Preparing the TCRbeta library involved the use of unique molecular identifiers. TCRdb processed the PCR reads anew with MiXCR; each CDR3 protein has one entry. The sample lists nearly 550,000 distinct CDR3 sequences, around 16% occurring once. The CDR3 is made up of 17 amino acids. CDR1 is SGHDT, CDR2 YYEEEE, per germline. Trimming at V came to 2 bases and at J to 6 bases, leaving 7 bases not matched to a gene. The TCR comes from a human donor who donated a stem cell graft to a child with acute lymphoblastic leukemia. Sequenced material: PBMCs from the stem cell graft donor, taken from the stem cell graft. The gene calls are TRBV5-6 and TRBJ2-1; 14 nucleotides agree with TRBD2. Here the CDR3 DNA reads TGTGCCAGCAGCTTATCGGGACTAGCGGGAGTAAGCAATGAGCAGTTCTTC. It specifies CASSLSGLAGVSNEQFF.